This T cell receptor beta chain was recorded in a study of T cells in localized non-small cell lung cancer (dated by TCRdb to 2020 to 2021). In the study overall: Comparing tumors with uninvolved tumor-adjacent lungs, the study looked at the T cell repertoires of 200 to 250 patients with early-stage NSCLC. All 220 or so NSCLC patients in the cohort were treatment-naive and had localized lung tumors that were resected. NSCLC patients had a mean age of roughly 66 years, and 120 to 150 were male and about 98 female. What the research found in general, with its limitations: Because multi-region tumor sequencing was not performed, intratumor heterogeneity could not be ruled out. Uninvolved tumor-adjacent lung showed the highest T cell clonality, higher than tumor, which suggests more focused antigenic responses in the adjacent lung. Higher T cell density in blood was associated with longer overall survival, whereas higher clonality in adjacent lung was associated with shorter survival. A median of around 62 of the top 100 tumor clones turned up in the paired uninvolved adjacent lung, and 28 of those clones also ranked among the top 100 of that same adjacent lung. Because the study design was exploratory, TCR variables were selected using unadjusted p-values without false-discovery rate correction.

The germline V gene (reference sequence) specifies MNHNY as CDR1 and SVGAGI as CDR2. Inclusive of the bounding cysteine and phenylalanine, the CDR3 is 16 residues long. Only the CDR3 region is kept as DNA, spanning 48 bases read in frame from base 1. Trimming removed 5 bases from V and 6 bases from J; the gene matches leave 16 bases unexplained. The immunoSEQ Assay was used to sequence TCR beta CDR3 regions from DNA. The authors' analysis ran thus. To compute T cell density, TCR beta template counts were normalized to usable DNA, which was estimated by amplifying housekeeping genes. Using the preseqR package, richness was estimated by extrapolating to 120,000 templates for tissue samples and 400,000 templates for PBMC samples. Clonality was calculated as one minus Pielou's evenness. Tissue-enriched TCRs were identified through differential abundance testing performed on productive amino-acid clonotypes, with a minimum total count of 5 and an alpha of 0.1. The Jaccard Index and the Morisita Overlap Index were used to measure repertoire overlap between compartments. GLIPH grouped TCR beta CDR3s together with public tetramer-defined viral CDR3s, and a viral motif had to include at least three viral sequences and show V-gene enrichment. TCRdb obtained this table from immuneACCESS and retained in-frame rearrangements with V and J assigned. These tables miss some clones; where compared with another copy, unresolved V genes account for less than half of the shortfall, and the remainder is unexplained. Clone size and V and J calls were adopted from that table, with D and trimming inferred from the DNA. In all, the sample holds 70,000 to 85,000 clones, and roughly 80% of those were seen once. 1% to 1.5% of the sample belongs to the ten largest clones.

At diagnosis, tumor, uninvolved tumor-adjacent lung and peripheral blood were collected and then preserved as a mix of FFPE and fresh-frozen material. For TCR repertoire profiling, blood samples were analyzed as peripheral blood mononuclear cells. A note on this clone: There is no known antigen for this receptor. The record has no base qualities; no much larger clone is one base away.

The chain employs TRBV6-6 and TRBJ2-7, with TRBD1 identical over 7 junction bases. This sample comprised peripheral blood, obtained before any cancer treatment. The TCR sequence derives from a female donor aged 60 or older with stage I lung adenocarcinoma. The sequenced DNA: TGTGCCAGCAGTCCAGGAACAGGGGCCGCAATATCCGAGCAGTACTTC. Its product reads: CASSPGTGAAISEQYF.